Shown below are 24 T cell receptor beta chains from a single sample sequenced in a study of vaccination and CD4 T cells after COVID-19. The Oncomine TCR Beta short-read assay was applied to DNA of cultured CD4+ T cells. TCRdb passed the PCR reads through MiXCR, listing each CDR3 protein once. Here the sample spans 9,500 to 12,000 distinct CDR3 sequences, roughly two thirds being singletons. These receptors are not linked to any known antigen. Treatment described: roughly 10-day PBMC culture with coronavirus spike peptide pools or control peptides (ViraFEST assay). The source material was CD4+ T cells from blood, cultured in vitro, sampled before SARS-CoV-2 vaccination. The receptor set was obtained from a human donor who had recovered from COVID-19.

This clonotype has more than one count but fewer than ten. V usage is TRBV6-5 and J usage is TRBJ1-1, with D unclear. Trimming stripped 2 bases from V and 0 bases from J, with 10 bases between. Per germline, CDR1 MNHEY and CDR2 SVGAGI. The CDR3 runs 15 residues. DNA of the CDR3: TGTGCCAGCAGTTACGAGGAATCCATGAACACTGAAGCTTTCTTT. This sequence encodes CASSYEESMNTEAFF.

This clonotype is categorized as large (0.1 to 1%). J is TRBJ2-5 and V is TRBV9; a possible D gene is TRBD2 (7 bases). CDR3 length: 15 amino acids. The V and J ends lost 0 bases and 4 bases respectively, with 13 bases between them. The V gene's germline CDR1 is SGDLS and CDR2 YYNGEE. In DNA, the CDR3 is TGTGCCAGCAGCGTAGTAGGGGGGGGCGGAGAGACCCAGTACTTC. It is translated as CASSVVGGGGETQYF. Using reference TRBV9 and TRBJ2-5 for the parts outside the CDR3, the full variable domain is DSGVTQTPKHLITATGQRVTLRCSPRSGDLSVYWYQQSLDQGLQFLIQYYNGEERAKGNILERFSAQQFPDLHSELNLSSLELGDSALYFCASSVVGGGGETQYFGPGTRLLVL.

The rearrangement uses TRBV6-4 and TRBJ2-3; 7 bases map to TRBD1. V lost 0 bases, J lost 4 bases, and 1 base stayed unmatched. The germline V gene encodes CDR1 MRHNA and CDR2 SNTAGT. The CDR3 length is 14 residues. The CDR3: CASSDSTGPDTQYF. The DNA for the CDR3 is TGTGCCAGCAGTGACTCGACAGGGCCAGATACGCAGTATTTT.

The chain combines TRBV20-1 with TRBJ2-5, with a possible D match to TRBD2 (5 bases). The germline CDR1 and CDR2 sequences are DFQATT and SNEGSKA (reference sequence). The CDR3 loop spans 13 amino acids. V was shortened by 2 bases and J by 2 bases, with 9 bases between the two germline ends. The CDR3 region has the DNA TGCAGTGCTAGAAGGACTGCTCAAGAGACCCAGTACTTC. It is translated as CSARRTAQETQYF.

The chain combines TRBV18 with TRBJ2-7; D is unclear. The germline V and J ends were trimmed by 3 bases and 6 bases, with 12 bases remaining between them. From germline, CDR1 is KGHSH and CDR2 LQKENI. CDR3 length: 13 residues. The CDR3 sequence is CASSPPSAREQYF. In DNA, the CDR3 is TGTGCCAGCTCACCCCCGTCAGCTCGCGAGCAGTACTTC.

The chain joins TRBV20-1 to TRBJ2-7; D possibly corresponds to TRBD2 (5 bases). Germline V lookup: CDR1 DFQATT, CDR2 SNEGSKA (reference sequence). CDR3 length: 14 residues. Trimming took off 6 bases at V and 2 bases at J, with 17 bases between the two ends. CDR3 residues: CSAQTLTGTYEQYF. The DNA of the CDR3 is TGCAGTGCCCAGACCCTGACGGGAACCTACGAGCAGTACTTC.

In this sample, this clonotype is medium-sized. The rearrangement joins TRBV28 to TRBJ2-7, with TRBD2 matching 7 bases. V lost 3 bases, J lost 2 bases, and 4 bases stayed unmatched. The germline V gene encodes CDR1 MDHEN and CDR2 SYDVKM. The CDR3 is 14 amino acids. CDR3 nucleotides: TGTGCCAGCAGTTTCTCACTAGCGACCTACGAGCAGTACTTC. Its translation: CASSFSLATYEQYF.

The chain recombines TRBV28 with TRBJ2-2; D is perhaps TRBD2 (5 bases). The CDR3 extends over 14 amino acids. Germline V gene data show CDR1 as MDHEN and CDR2 as SYDVKM. V was trimmed by 5 bases and J by 6 bases, leaving 13 bases between them. The CDR3 sequence is CASSGVERAGELFF. The CDR3 nucleotides are TGTGCCAGCAGTGGGGTGGAGAGGGCCGGGGAGCTGTTTTTT.

The chain carries TRBV19 and TRBJ1-5, with D unresolved. V lost 4 bases and J lost 0, with 16 bases in between. This CDR3 is built from 17 residues. Germline CDR1 and CDR2: LNHDA and SQIVND (reference sequence). The CDR3 region is CASSKAQTPYSNQPQHF. CDR3 DNA sequence: TGTGCCAGTAGTAAGGCACAGACCCCCTATAGCAATCAGCCCCAGCATTTT.

Worth noting for this clonotype: Because the CDR3 is missing its conserved closing phenylalanine or tryptophan, this is likely a read error. V and J are TRBV7-9 and TRBJ2-5, with a possible D match to TRBD1 (7 bases). Germline V gene sequence: CDR1 SEHNR, CDR2 FQNEAQ (reference sequence). There are 15 residues in the CDR3. V was pared by 4 bases and J by 2 bases, with 14 bases between. The CDR3 loop is CASSSLAGGQETQYS. CDR3 coding DNA: TGTGCCAGCAGCTCACTAGCAGGGGGTCAAGAGACCCAGTACTCC.

This chain uses TRBV2 with TRBJ1-5, with D unclear. Germline assignment: CDR1 SNHLY and CDR2 FYNNEI. This CDR3 has 14 amino acids. Trimming cost V 5 bases and J 0 bases, with 8 bases left between them. The CDR3 DNA sequence: TGTGCCAGCAGTAGAGCGGTTAGCAATCAGCCCCAGCATTTT. This translates into CASSRAVSNQPQHF.

J is TRBJ1-1 and V is TRBV20-1; D perhaps matches TRBD1 (5 bases). The germline V and J ends were trimmed by 6 bases and 1 base, with 15 bases remaining between them. The CDR3 runs 14 residues. Germline V gene sequence: CDR1 DFQATT, CDR2 SNEGSKA (reference sequence). The CDR3 here is CSAATGTANTEAFF. The CDR3 nucleotides read TGCAGTGCCGCAACCGGGACGGCGAACACTGAAGCTTTCTTT.

The chain uses TRBV19 and TRBJ1-3, with D uncertain. V was cut by 2 bases and J by 0 bases, with 5 bases left in between. CDR1 and CDR2 (germline): LNHDA, SQIVND (reference sequence). The CDR3 length is 14 residues. The CDR3 reads CASSISASGNTIYF. CDR3 nucleotides: TGTGCCAGTAGTATAAGCGCCTCTGGAAACACCATATATTTT.

This chain uses TRBV28 with TRBJ2-3; D ambiguous. The V end lost 4 bases, the J end lost 3 bases, and 11 bases lay between the germline ends. This CDR3 has 14 amino acids. Germline V gene lookup returns CDR1 MDHEN and CDR2 SYDVKM. Here the CDR3 DNA reads TGTGCCAGCAGTTCGAGAGGTCGAACAGATACGCAGTATTTT. It translates to CASSSRGRTDTQYF.

The V gene is TRBV15, the J gene TRBJ2-7, with 7 bases aligning to TRBD1. Germline V lookup: CDR1 LNHNV, CDR2 YYDKDF (reference sequence). This CDR3 contains 19 residues. V shed 1 base, J shed 1 base, and the junction held 16 bases outside the gene matches. The DNA for the CDR3 is TGTGCCACCAGCAGAGGGGCACCCGGGTTGGCAGGGGGATCCTACGAGCAGTACTTC. It translates to CATSRGAPGLAGGSYEQYF.

The chain joins TRBV19 to TRBJ1-4; D is uncertain. Germline assignment: CDR1 LNHDA and CDR2 SQIVND (reference sequence). Trimming took off 11 bases at V and 3 bases at J, with 19 bases between the two ends. CDR3 length: 15 residues. This CDR3 reads CAARPQHGANEKLFF. CDR3 in DNA: TGTGCCGCCCGCCCACAGCACGGGGCTAATGAAAAACTGTTTTTT.

The chain employs TRBV20-1 and TRBJ2-5, with D uncertain. Germline V gene sequence: CDR1 DFQATT, CDR2 SNEGSKA (reference sequence). The CDR3 totals 13 residues. Trimming took 4 bases from V and 3 from J, leaving 12 bases between them. The CDR3 nucleotides read TGCAGTGCTATAGGCCGTGACAAAGAGACCCAGTACTTC. Amino acids: CSAIGRDKETQYF.

V is TRBV18 and J is TRBJ2-2; D remains ambiguous. CDR1 and CDR2 (germline): KGHSH, LQKENI. Trimming left V 6 bases short and J 4 bases short, with 12 bases between. CDR3 length: 14 residues. The CDR3 nucleotides read TGTGCCAGCTCTCTAACTTCGATCACCGGGGAGCTGTTTTTT. Translation gives CASSLTSITGELFF. Supplemented by reference TRBV18 and TRBJ2-2, the full variable domain reads NAGVMQNPRHLVRRRGQEARLRCSPMKGHSHVYWYRQLPEEGLKFMVYLQKENIIDESGMPKERFSAEFPKEGPSILRIQQVVRGDSAAYFCASSLTSITGELFFGEGSRLTVL.

This chain connects TRBV4-1 to TRBJ2-4, with 8 bases lining up with TRBD1. CDR3 size: 13 residues. V was clipped by 8 bases and J by 7 bases; unmatched bases: 7. Germline assignment: CDR1 MGHRA and CDR2 YSYEKL. This chain's CDR3 is CASRGQGANIQYF. As DNA, the CDR3 is TGCGCCAGCCGGGGGCAGGGGGCGAACATTCAGTACTTC.

V is TRBV15 and J is TRBJ1-2; weak D call: TRBD1 (5 bases). This CDR3 has 15 amino acids. Germline CDR1 LNHNV, CDR2 YYDKDF (reference sequence). V gave up 0 bases and J gave up 4 bases, with 12 bases separating them. For the CDR3, the DNA is TGTGCCACCAGCAGAGAGGGGGGGTTTGGCTATGGCTACACCTTC. As protein: CATSREGGFGYGYTF.

V and J are TRBV25-1 and TRBJ2-2; D remains unclear. Trimming stripped 3 bases from V and 0 bases from J, with 8 bases between. Germline-derived CDR1 and CDR2 are MGHDK and SYGVNS. The CDR3 is 15 residues long. CDR3 sequence reads: CASSEHSSNTGELFF. The CDR3 bases are TGTGCCAGCAGTGAGCATTCATCGAACACCGGGGAGCTGTTTTTT.

This clonotype was detected a few times. The chain employs TRBV19 and TRBJ1-1, with D unclear. Germline V CDR1 and CDR2: LNHDA, SQIVND (reference sequence). The CDR3 contains 14 residues. V lost 2 bases and J lost 1, with 8 bases in between. The CDR3 is CASSILSKNTEAFF. The CDR3 bases are TGTGCCAGTAGTATACTATCCAAGAACACTGAAGCTTTCTTT.

The chain is built from TRBV18 and TRBJ1-1, with D hard to call. The V gene lost 1 base and the J gene lost 1 base, with 7 bases spanning the gap. CDR3 size: 14 residues. The germline CDR1 and CDR2 sequences are KGHSH and LQKENI. DNA of the CDR3: TGTGCCAGCTCACCACGGGCAGCGAACACTGAAGCTTTCTTT. As protein: CASSPRAANTEAFF.

This clonotype was observed a handful of times. The J gene is TRBJ2-7, the V gene TRBV19, with TRBD2 matching over 9 bases. Germline assignment: CDR1 LNHDA and CDR2 SQIVND (reference sequence). Unmatched junction bases numbered 13, after V lost 2 bases and J lost 2 bases. This CDR3 comprises 18 residues. In nucleotides, the CDR3 is TGTGCCAGTAGTATAAGACTCGAATATAGCGGGAGTCCCTACGAGCAGTACTTC. Translation: CASSIRLEYSGSPYEQYF.